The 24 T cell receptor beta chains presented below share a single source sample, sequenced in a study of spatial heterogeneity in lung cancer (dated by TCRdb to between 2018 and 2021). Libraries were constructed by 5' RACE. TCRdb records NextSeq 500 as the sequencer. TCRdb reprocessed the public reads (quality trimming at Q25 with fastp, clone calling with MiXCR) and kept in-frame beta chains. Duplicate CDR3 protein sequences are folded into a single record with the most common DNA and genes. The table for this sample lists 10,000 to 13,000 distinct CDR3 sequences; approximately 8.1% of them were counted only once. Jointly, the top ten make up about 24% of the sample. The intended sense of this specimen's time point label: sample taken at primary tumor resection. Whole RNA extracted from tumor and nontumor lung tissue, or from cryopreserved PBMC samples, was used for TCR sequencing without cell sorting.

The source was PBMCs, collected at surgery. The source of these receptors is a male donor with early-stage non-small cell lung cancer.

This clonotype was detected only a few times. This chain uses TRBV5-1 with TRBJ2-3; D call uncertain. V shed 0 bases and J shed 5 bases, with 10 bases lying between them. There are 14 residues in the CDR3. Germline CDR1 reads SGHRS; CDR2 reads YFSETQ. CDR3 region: CASSLVWGRDTQYF. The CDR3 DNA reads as TGCGCCAGCAGCTTGGTCTGGGGAAGAGATACGCAGTATTTT. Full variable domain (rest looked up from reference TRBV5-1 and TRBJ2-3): KAGVTQTPRYLIKTRGQQVTLSCSPISGHRSVSWYQQTPGQGLQFLFEYFSETQRNKGNFPGRFSGRQFSNSRSEMNVSTLELGDSALYLCASSLVWGRDTQYFGPGTRLTVL.

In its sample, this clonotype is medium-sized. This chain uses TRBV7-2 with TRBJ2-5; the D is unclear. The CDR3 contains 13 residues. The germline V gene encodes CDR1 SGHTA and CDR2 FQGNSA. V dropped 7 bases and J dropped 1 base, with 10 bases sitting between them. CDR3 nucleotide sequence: TGTGCCAGCACCTTTTTTGGCCAAGAGACCCAGTACTTC. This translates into CASTFFGQETQYF.

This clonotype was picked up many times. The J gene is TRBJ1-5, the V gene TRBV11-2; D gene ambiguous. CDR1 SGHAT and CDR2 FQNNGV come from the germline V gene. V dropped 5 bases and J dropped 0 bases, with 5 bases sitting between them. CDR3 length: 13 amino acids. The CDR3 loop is CASSRNSNQPQHF. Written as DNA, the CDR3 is TGTGCCAGCAGCCGCAATAGCAATCAGCCCCAGCATTTT.

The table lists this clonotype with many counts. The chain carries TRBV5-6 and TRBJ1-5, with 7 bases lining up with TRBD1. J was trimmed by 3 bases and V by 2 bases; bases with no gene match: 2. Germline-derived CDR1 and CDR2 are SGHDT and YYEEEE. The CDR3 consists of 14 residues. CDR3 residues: CASSFGTVNQPQHF. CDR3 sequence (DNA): TGTGCCAGCAGCTTCGGGACAGTCAATCAGCCCCAGCATTTT. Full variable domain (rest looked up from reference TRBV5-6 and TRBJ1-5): DAGVTQSPTHLIKTRGQQVTLRCSPKSGHDTVSWYQQALGQGPQFIFQYYEEEERQRGNFPDRFSGHQFPNYSSELNVNALLLGDSALYLCASSFGTVNQPQHFGDGTRLSIL.

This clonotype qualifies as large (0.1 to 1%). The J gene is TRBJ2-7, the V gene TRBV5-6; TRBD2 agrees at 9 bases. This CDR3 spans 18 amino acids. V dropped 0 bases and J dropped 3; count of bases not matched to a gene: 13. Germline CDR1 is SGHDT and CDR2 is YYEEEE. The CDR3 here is CASSLAPVWERGDYEQYF. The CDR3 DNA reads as TGTGCCAGCAGCTTGGCCCCGGTATGGGAGCGGGGGGACTACGAGCAGTACTTC.

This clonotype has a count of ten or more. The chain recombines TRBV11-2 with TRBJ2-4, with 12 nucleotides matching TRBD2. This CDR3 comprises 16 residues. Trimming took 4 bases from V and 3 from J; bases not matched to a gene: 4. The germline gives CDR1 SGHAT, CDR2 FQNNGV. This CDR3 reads CASSSSGGAGKNIQYF. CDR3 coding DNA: TGTGCCAGCAGCTCTAGCGGGGGGGCCGGCAAAAACATTCAGTACTTC.

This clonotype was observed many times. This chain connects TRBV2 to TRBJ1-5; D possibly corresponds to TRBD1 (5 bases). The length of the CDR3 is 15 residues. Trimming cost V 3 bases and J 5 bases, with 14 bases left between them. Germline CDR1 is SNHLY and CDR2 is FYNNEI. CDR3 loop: CASSDREERDQPQHF. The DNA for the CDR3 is TGTGCCAGCAGTGACAGGGAGGAAAGGGATCAGCCCCAGCATTTT.

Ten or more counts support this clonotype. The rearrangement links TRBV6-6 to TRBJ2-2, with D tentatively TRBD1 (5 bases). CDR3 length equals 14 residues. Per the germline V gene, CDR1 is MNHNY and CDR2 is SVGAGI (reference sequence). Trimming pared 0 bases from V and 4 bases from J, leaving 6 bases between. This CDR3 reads CASSYSGATGELFF. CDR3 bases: TGTGCCAGCAGTTACTCTGGGGCCACCGGGGAGCTGTTTTTT.

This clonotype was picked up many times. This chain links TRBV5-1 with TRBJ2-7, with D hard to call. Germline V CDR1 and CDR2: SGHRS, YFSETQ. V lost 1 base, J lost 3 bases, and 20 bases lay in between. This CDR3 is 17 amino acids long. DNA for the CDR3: TGCGCCAGCAGCTTGTCGGGCACCATGGCTGCCCTCTACGAGCAGTACTTC. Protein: CASSLSGTMAALYEQYF.

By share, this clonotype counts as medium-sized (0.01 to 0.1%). The DNA for the CDR3 is TGTGCCAGCAGCGCCGTAGCGGGGGGGCGAGAGACCCAGTACTTC. Amino acids: CASSAVAGGRETQYF. V usage is TRBV11-2 and J usage is TRBJ2-5, with TRBD2 matching 11 bases. The CDR3 spans 15 residues. Germline CDR1 is SGHAT and CDR2 is FQNNGV. V dropped 5 bases and J dropped 4; count of bases not matched to a gene: 6.

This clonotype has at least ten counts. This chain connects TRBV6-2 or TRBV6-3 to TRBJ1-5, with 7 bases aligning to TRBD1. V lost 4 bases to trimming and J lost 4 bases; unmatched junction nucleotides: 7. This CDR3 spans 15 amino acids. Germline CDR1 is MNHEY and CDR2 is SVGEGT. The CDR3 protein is CASSSRQGFNQPQHF. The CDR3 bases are TGTGCCAGCAGTTCCCGACAGGGTTTTAATCAGCCCCAGCATTTT.

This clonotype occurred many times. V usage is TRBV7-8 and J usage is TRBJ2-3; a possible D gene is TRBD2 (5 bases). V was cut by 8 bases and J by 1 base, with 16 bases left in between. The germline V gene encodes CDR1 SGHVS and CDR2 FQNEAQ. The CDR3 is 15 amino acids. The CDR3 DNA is TGTGCCAGCCGAGGACTCATTTCTGGCACAGATACGCAGTATTTT. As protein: CASRGLISGTDTQYF.

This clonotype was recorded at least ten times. Here the CDR3 DNA reads TGTGCCAGCAGCTTTATGACCGGGGAGCTGTTTTTT. This translates into CASSFMTGELFF. The genes are TRBV7-2 and TRBJ2-2, with no clear D. V was pared by 3 bases and J by 5 bases, with 4 bases between. There are 12 residues in the CDR3. Germline V gives CDR1 SGHTA, CDR2 FQGNSA.

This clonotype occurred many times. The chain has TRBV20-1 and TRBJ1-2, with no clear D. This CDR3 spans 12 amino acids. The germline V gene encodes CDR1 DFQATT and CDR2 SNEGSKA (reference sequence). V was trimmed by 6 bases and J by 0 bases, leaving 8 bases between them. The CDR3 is CSARTANYGYTF. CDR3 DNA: TGCAGTGCACGGACGGCTAACTATGGCTACACCTTC.

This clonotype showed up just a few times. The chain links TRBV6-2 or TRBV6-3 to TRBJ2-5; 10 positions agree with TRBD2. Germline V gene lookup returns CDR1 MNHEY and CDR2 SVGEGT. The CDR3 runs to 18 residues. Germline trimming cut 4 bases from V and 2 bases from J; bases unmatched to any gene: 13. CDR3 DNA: TGTGCCAGCAGTTTACCTACCTGGACTAGCGGAAAACAAGAGACCCAGTACTTC. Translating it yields CASSLPTWTSGKQETQYF.

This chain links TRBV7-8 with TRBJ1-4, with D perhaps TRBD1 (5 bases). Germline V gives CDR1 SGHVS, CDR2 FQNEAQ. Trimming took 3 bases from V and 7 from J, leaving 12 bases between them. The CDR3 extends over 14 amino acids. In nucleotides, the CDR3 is TGTGCCAGCAGCTTGGGGCGACGGGCTGAAAAACTGTTTTTT. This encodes CASSLGRRAEKLFF.

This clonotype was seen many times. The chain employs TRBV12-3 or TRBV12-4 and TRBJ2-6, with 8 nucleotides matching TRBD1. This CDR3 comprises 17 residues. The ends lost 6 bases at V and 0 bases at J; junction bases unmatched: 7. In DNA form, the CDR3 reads TGTGCCAGCAGACCGGACAGGGACAGCTCTGGGGCCAACGTCCTGACTTTC. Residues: CASRPDRDSSGANVLTF.

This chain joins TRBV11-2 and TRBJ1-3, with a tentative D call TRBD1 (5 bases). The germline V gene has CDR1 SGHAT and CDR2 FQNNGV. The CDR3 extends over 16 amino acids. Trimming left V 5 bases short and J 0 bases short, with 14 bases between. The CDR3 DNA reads TGTGCCAGCAGCCCAAGACAGACCAACTCTGGAAACACCATATATTTT. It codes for CASSPRQTNSGNTIYF.

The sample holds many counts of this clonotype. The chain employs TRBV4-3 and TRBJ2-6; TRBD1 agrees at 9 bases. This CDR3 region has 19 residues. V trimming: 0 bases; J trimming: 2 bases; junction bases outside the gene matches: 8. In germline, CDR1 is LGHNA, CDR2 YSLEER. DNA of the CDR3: TGCGCCAGCAGCCAAGATAGTGGGACAGGGAACGCTGGGGCCAACGTCCTGACTTTC. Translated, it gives CASSQDSGTGNAGANVLTF.

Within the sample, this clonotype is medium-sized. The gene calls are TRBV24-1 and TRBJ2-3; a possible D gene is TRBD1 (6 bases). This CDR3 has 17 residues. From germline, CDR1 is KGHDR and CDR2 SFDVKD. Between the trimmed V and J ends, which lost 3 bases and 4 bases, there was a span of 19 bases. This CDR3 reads CATSDPSGTRGSDTQYF. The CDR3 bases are TGTGCCACCAGTGATCCTTCCGGGACCAGGGGTTCAGATACGCAGTATTTT.

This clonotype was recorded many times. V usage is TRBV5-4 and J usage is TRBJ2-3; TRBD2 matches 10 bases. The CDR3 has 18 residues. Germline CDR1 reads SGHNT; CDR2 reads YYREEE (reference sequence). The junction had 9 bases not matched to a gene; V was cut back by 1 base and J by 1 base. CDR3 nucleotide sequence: TGTGCCAGCAGCTTGAAAAGCGGGGGGGCCGGCGGCACAGATACGCAGTATTTT. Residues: CASSLKSGGAGGTDTQYF.

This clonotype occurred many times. The CDR3 DNA follows: TGTGCCAGCAGCGTCGACAGATGGGAGACCCAGTACTTC. Translating gives CASSVDRWETQYF. The chain has TRBV9 and TRBJ2-5; perhaps TRBD1 as D (5 bases). V shed 2 bases and J shed 5 bases, with 10 bases lying between them. Germline-derived CDR1 and CDR2 are SGDLS and YYNGEE. This CDR3 is 13 amino acids long.

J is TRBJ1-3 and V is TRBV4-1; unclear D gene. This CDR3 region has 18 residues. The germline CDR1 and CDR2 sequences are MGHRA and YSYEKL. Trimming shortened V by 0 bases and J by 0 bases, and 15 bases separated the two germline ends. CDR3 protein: CASSQDRASASSGNTIYF. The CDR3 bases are TGCGCCAGCAGCCAAGATCGAGCCTCCGCCAGCTCTGGAAACACCATATATTTT.

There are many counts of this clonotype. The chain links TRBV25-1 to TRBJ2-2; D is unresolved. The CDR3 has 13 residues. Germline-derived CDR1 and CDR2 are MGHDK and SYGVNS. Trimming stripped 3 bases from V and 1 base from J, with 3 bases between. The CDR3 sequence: CASSDQNTGELFF. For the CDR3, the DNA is TGTGCCAGCAGTGATCAGAACACCGGGGAGCTGTTTTTT.